The sequence of this T cell receptor beta chain was determined in a study of cytomegalovirus exposure and HLA in healthy donors. Findings and limits, study-wide: Later analysis associated a missense DCLRE1C variant with TCR beta V- and J-gene trimming.

The V end was cut by 5 bases, the J end by 7 bases, with 17 bases between. Germline V gene data show CDR1 as SQVTM and CDR2 as ANQGSEA. The length of the CDR3 is 14 residues. Regarding this clone: Its matching antigen is unknown.

Primers included in the PCR were 60 Vbeta and 13 Jbeta primers. The protocol was immunoSEQ multiplex PCR, while the TCRdb copy is restricted to in-frame clones and leaves out a portion. The table shows approximately 190,000 clones, with 65% to 85% occurring only once. This clonotype was sampled from a man aged 50-59 years in good health and CMV-seronegative. The rearrangement uses TRBV29-1 and TRBJ2-2; tentative D call: TRBD2 (6 bases). Sequencing input: PBMCs. The CDR3 region is CSVLRGGFGGELFF. The CDR3 DNA follows: TGCAGCGTTCTGAGAGGAGGGTTTGGCGGGGAGCTGTTTTTT.